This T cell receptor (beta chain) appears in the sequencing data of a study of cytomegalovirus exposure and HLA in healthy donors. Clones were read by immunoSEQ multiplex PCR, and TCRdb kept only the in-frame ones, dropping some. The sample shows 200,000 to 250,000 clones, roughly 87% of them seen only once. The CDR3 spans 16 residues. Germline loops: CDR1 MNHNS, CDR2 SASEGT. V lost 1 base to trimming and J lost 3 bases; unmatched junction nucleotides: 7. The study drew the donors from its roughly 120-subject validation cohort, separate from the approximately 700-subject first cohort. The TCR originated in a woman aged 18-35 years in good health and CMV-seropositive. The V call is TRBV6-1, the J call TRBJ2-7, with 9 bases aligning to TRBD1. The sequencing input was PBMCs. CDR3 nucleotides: TGTGCCAGCAGTGAAGTAGGGACAGGGTCTGGCTACGAGCAGTACTTC. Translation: CASSEVGTGSGYEQYF.